These T cell receptor beta chains were read from a single sample in a study of T cell responses to AZD1222 COVID-19 vaccine. Sequencing was performed with immunoSEQ multiplex PCR; in TCRdb, only in-frame clones are kept and a portion is missing. Of 150,000 or so clones in the sample, about 88% were seen once. This specimen was peripheral blood, taken on day 0 of AZD1222 vaccination. The source of these receptors is an adult in good health. Each CDR3 is given with its conserved first and last residue. D genes are given only for firm matches. Rows give clone size only sometimes, using once, few, many, or a class for an expanded clone.

J gene,D gene,clone size,CDR3 length,V gene,CDR3 protein,CDR3 DNA
TRBJ1-2,.,.,13,TRBV9,CASSVGDSYGYTF,TGTGCCAGCAGCGTGGGTGACTCCTATGGCTACACCTTC
TRBJ2-1,.,.,13,TRBV4-2,CASSQVRANEQFF,TGTGCCAGCAGCCAAGTGAGGGCAAATGAGCAGTTCTTC
TRBJ1-4,.,.,10,TRBV3-1/TRBV3-2,CARPNEKLFF,TGTGCCAGACCTAATGAAAAACTGTTTTTT
TRBJ2-7,.,.,12,TRBV27,CASGAARGEQYF,TGTGCCAGCGGGGCAGCCAGGGGCGAGCAGTACTTC
TRBJ1-5,.,once,17,TRBV6-2/TRBV6-3,CASSYSMTGASNQPQHF,TGTGCCAGCAGTTACTCGATGACAGGAGCGAGCAATCAGCCCCAGCATTTT
TRBJ2-7,.,.,14,TRBV29-1,CSVELAESSYEQYF,TGCAGCGTTGAATTGGCGGAGAGCTCCTACGAGCAGTACTTC
TRBJ1-2,.,.,12,TRBV28,CASNKGPNGYTF,TGTGCCAGTAATAAGGGCCCTAATGGCTACACCTTC
TRBJ2-7,.,.,12,TRBV30,CAWSVRGNEQYF,TGTGCCTGGAGTGTACGAGGGAACGAGCAGTACTTC
TRBJ1-6,TRBD1,.,15,TRBV28,CASSLGQGANSPLHF,TGTGCCAGCAGTTTAGGACAGGGGGCAAATTCACCCCTCCACTTT
TRBJ1-5,.,.,13,TRBV6-4,CASSEEGNQPQHF,TGTGCCAGCAGTGAGGAGGGCAATCAGCCCCAGCATTTT
TRBJ1-2,.,.,15,TRBV27,CASSPTIIVNYGYTF,TGTGCCAGCAGTCCTACCATCATTGTTAACTATGGCTACACCTTC
TRBJ2-7,.,.,15,TRBV7-9,CASSLVSGVPYEQYF,TGTGCCAGCAGCTTAGTTTCCGGGGTCCCCTACGAGCAGTACTTC
TRBJ2-7,TRBD2,.,13,TRBV12-3/TRBV12-4,CASSPSGSYEQYF,TGTGCCAGCAGCCCTAGCGGGTCCTACGAGCAGTACTTC
TRBJ2-5,.,.,12,TRBV10-3,CAIRTDGETQYF,TGTGCCATCAGGACGGACGGGGAGACCCAGTACTTC
TRBJ2-3,.,.,16,TRBV7-2,CASSFLSGRGTDTQYF,TGTGCCAGCAGCTTTTTGTCGGGCAGGGGCACAGATACGCAGTATTTT
TRBJ2-3,.,.,15,TRBV9,CASSVQPGTTDTQYF,TGTGCCAGCAGCGTACAGCCGGGAACCACAGATACGCAGTATTTT
TRBJ2-2,.,many,13,TRBV7-8,CASSLGASGELFF,TGTGCCAGCAGCTTAGGCGCCTCCGGGGAGCTGTTTTTT
TRBJ2-3,.,.,17,TRBV7-2,CASSLALRGPSTDTQYF,TGTGCCAGCAGCTTAGCGTTGCGGGGGCCTAGCACAGATACGCAGTATTTT
TRBJ2-3,.,.,14,TRBV2,CASSVGFSTDTQYF,TGTGCCAGCAGTGTAGGATTTAGCACAGATACGCAGTATTTT
TRBJ2-7,TRBD1,.,14,TRBV24-1,CATEAGTGTYEQYF,TGTGCCACCGAAGCCGGGACAGGGACTTACGAGCAGTACTTC
TRBJ2-7,TRBD1,.,13,TRBV6-5,CASSLRDREQQYF,TGTGCCAGCAGTCTCCGGGACAGGGAACAACAGTACTTC
TRBJ1-1,TRBD1,.,15,TRBV15,CATSRDRAGGDEAFF,TGTGCCACCAGCAGAGATAGAGCAGGGGGGGACGAAGCTTTCTTT
TRBJ1-1,.,.,13,TRBV28,CASSFSTNTEAFF,TGTGCCAGCAGTTTTTCCACGAACACTGAAGCTTTCTTT
TRBJ2-7,TRBD2,once,18,TRBV5-1,CASSLSRGTSGRNYEQYF,TGCGCCAGCAGCTTGTCGCGCGGGACTAGCGGGAGAAACTACGAGCAGTACTTC
TRBJ2-7,.,.,15,TRBV4-2,CASSLGTESSYEQYF,TGTGCCAGCAGCCTCGGGACGGAGAGCTCCTACGAGCAGTACTTC
TRBJ2-3,.,.,15,TRBV7-3,CASSKQGTSTDTQYF,TGTGCCAGCAGCAAACAGGGTACTAGCACAGATACGCAGTATTTT
TRBJ2-1,TRBD2,.,15,TRBV5-8,CASSNRDYSYNEQFF,TGTGCCAGCAGCAACCGGGACTACTCCTACAATGAGCAGTTCTTC
TRBJ2-4,.,.,14,TRBV13,CASSFLQGGDIQYF,TGTGCCAGCAGCTTCTTACAGGGAGGGGACATTCAGTACTTC
TRBJ1-2,.,.,15,TRBV28,CASSLGDIANYGYTF,TGTGCCAGCAGTTTAGGGGACATCGCTAACTATGGCTACACCTTC
TRBJ1-5,TRBD1,.,16,TRBV28,CASSLVGGYSNQPQHF,TGTGCCAGCAGTTTGGTAGGGGGCTATAGCAATCAGCCCCAGCATTTT
TRBJ1-1,.,.,12,TRBV4-3,CASRTGNTEAFF,TGCGCCAGCAGGACAGGGAACACTGAAGCTTTCTTT
TRBJ2-5,.,few,13,TRBV28,CASSFRFEETQYF,TGTGCCAGCAGTTTCCGGTTCGAAGAGACCCAGTACTTC
TRBJ1-3,TRBD1,.,17,TRBV5-1,CASSSAGGSASGNTIYF,TGCGCCAGCAGCTCGGCAGGGGGCTCCGCCTCTGGAAACACCATATATTTT
TRBJ2-5,.,.,15,TRBV5-6,CASSLARLLQETQYF,TGTGCCAGCAGCTTGGCCAGGCTCCTCCAAGAGACCCAGTACTTC
TRBJ1-2,.,.,15,TRBV6-5,CASSYGRATVDGYTF,TGTGCCAGCAGTTACGGAAGGGCTACTGTTGATGGCTACACCTTC
TRBJ1-1,.,.,15,TRBV5-1,CASSWEPRGNTEAFF,TGCGCCAGCAGCTGGGAGCCAAGAGGGAACACTGAAGCTTTCTTT
TRBJ1-4,.,.,14,TRBV6-5,CASREEGLGVKLFF,TGTGCCAGCAGGGAGGAGGGGCTGGGGGTAAAACTGTTTTTT
TRBJ2-1,.,few,13,TRBV4-3,CASSRALGSEQFF,TGCGCCAGCAGCCGGGCCTTGGGGAGTGAGCAGTTCTTC
TRBJ1-1,TRBD1,.,15,TRBV19,CASRADTTGAMGAFF,TGTGCCAGTAGAGCTGACACAACAGGGGCGATGGGGGCTTTCTTT
TRBJ1-1,TRBD1,.,19,TRBV4-3,CASSQNPGTGGVGDTEAFF,TGCGCCAGCAGCCAAAACCCTGGGACAGGGGGCGTTGGAGACACTGAAGCTTTCTTT
TRBJ2-3,TRBD2,.,18,TRBV19,CASSIGLAGGRETDTQYF,TGTGCCAGTAGTATAGGACTAGCGGGGGGGCGTGAGACAGATACGCAGTATTTT
TRBJ1-1,.,.,12,TRBV28,CAVLRGQAEAFF,TGTGCCGTACTCAGGGGCCAGGCTGAAGCTTTCTTT
TRBJ2-2,TRBD2,.,18,TRBV18,CASSVFGGGDLNTGELFF,TGTGCCAGCTCCGTCTTTGGCGGGGGTGATCTGAACACCGGGGAGCTGTTTTTT
TRBJ2-5,.,.,15,TRBV5-1,CASSLPLQGRETQYF,TGCGCCAGCAGCTTGCCATTGCAGGGGCGCGAGACCCAGTACTTC
TRBJ1-1,TRBD1,once,14,TRBV28,CASIAGGKNTEAFF,TGTGCCAGCATTGCAGGGGGTAAGAACACTGAAGCTTTCTTT
TRBJ1-1,.,.,14,TRBV5-6,CASSFFQGNTEAFF,TGTGCCAGCAGCTTTTTTCAGGGGAACACTGAAGCTTTCTTT
TRBJ1-2,.,.,15,TRBV4-2,CASSQDFTGHYGYTF,TGTGCCAGCAGCCAAGACTTTACAGGGCACTATGGCTACACCTTC
TRBJ1-5,.,.,15,TRBV9,CASSVLGLSNQPQHF,TGTGCCAGCAGCGTACTAGGGTTGAGCAATCAGCCCCAGCATTTT
TRBJ2-1,TRBD1,.,15,TRBV7-6,CASSYTGTGRNEQFF,TGTGCCAGCAGCTACACCGGGACAGGGAGGAATGAGCAGTTCTTC
TRBJ2-7,.,.,13,TRBV28,CASSSYSQGEQYF,TGTGCCAGCAGTTCGTACTCCCAGGGCGAGCAGTACTTC
TRBJ1-6,.,.,14,TRBV5-1,CASSLDRKYSPLHF,TGCGCCAGCAGCTTGGACAGGAAATATTCACCCCTCCACTTT
TRBJ1-1,TRBD1,.,13,TRBV5-1,CASSGGTGGEAFF,TGCGCCAGCAGCGGCGGGACAGGGGGTGAAGCTTTCTTT